Described below is a single TCR beta chain sequence and its context. TCRdb's table, derived via immunoSEQ multiplex PCR, lists solely in-frame clones and lacks some. The table records 150,000 or so clones, 79% of them present only once. This sample was taken from a study of cytotoxic CD8 clonotypes in ibrutinib-treated CLL. CDR1 is SGHNT, CDR2 YENEEA, per germline. The CDR3 is 16 residues long. V lost 0 bases, J lost 4 bases, and 1 base stayed unmatched. The sequence came from a human donor with chronic lymphocytic leukemia. The sample here was PBMCs, taken after 12 months of ibrutinib treatment. The rearrangement links TRBV11-3 to TRBJ2-1, with TRBD2 matching over 12 bases. The CDR3 sequence: CASSLEGTSGYNEQFF. The DNA of the CDR3 is TGTGCCAGCAGCTTAGAAGGGACTAGCGGGTACAATGAGCAGTTCTTC.